The next 29 T cell receptor beta chains were all read from a single sample in a study of human T cells and chemical hapten exposure. Time point given: pre-sensitization, week 0. The treatment: therapeutic diphenylcyclopropenone sensitization with weekly scalp DPC. TCRdb ran MiXCR on the RACE reads and lists one entry per CDR3 protein. This sample has 200,000 to 300,000 distinct CDR3 sequences, with over 8% found just once. Material: whole blood, obtained in connection with sensitization to the hapten diphenylcyclopropenone (DPC). These receptors came from a woman in her thirties or forties with alopecia areata. Some clones in this sample may be carry-over from other donors' samples.

J is TRBJ1-1 and V is TRBV5-1; unclear D gene. This CDR3 is 17 amino acids long. V was shortened by 0 bases and J by 2 bases, with 17 bases between the two germline ends. Germline CDR1 SGHRS, CDR2 YFSETQ. In nucleotides, the CDR3 is TGCGCCAGCAGCTTGGACTATATCCGGACGGCTAACACTGAAGCTTTCTTT. It codes for CASSLDYIRTANTEAFF.

This clonotype was recorded a few times. V and J are TRBV7-2 and TRBJ2-5, with D tentatively TRBD2 (6 bases). This CDR3 spans 18 amino acids. The V gene lost 1 base and the J gene lost 8 bases, with 26 bases spanning the gap. Germline assignment: CDR1 SGHTA and CDR2 FQGNSA. DNA of the CDR3: TGTGCCAGCAGCTTAGGAAGTAGCGGTTCCGGTGGGGAAAGAACCCAGTACTTC. The encoded protein is CASSLGSSGSGGERTQYF.

This clonotype was picked up many times. The gene calls are TRBV12-3 or TRBV12-4 and TRBJ2-2; maybe TRBD2 (5 bases). The CDR3 is 14 amino acids. Trimming pared 11 bases from V and 1 base from J, leaving 14 bases between. CDR3: CAGGRAENTGELFF. The DNA of the CDR3 is TGTGCCGGCGGTCGAGCGGAGAACACCGGGGAGCTGTTTTTT.

This clonotype has a handful of counts. V gene TRBV20-1 combines with J gene TRBJ2-7, with 8 positions matching TRBD2. The length of the CDR3 is 15 residues. Germline values: CDR1 DFQATT, CDR2 SNEGSKA (reference sequence). V trimming: 6 bases; J trimming: 0 bases; junction bases outside the gene matches: 10. Written as DNA, the CDR3 is TGCAGTGCGCGGGAGGCAGCGGGAATCTCCTACGAGCAGTACTTC. It encodes CSAREAAGISYEQYF.

CDR3 region: CSARTGDQPQHF. The CDR3 nucleotides read TGCAGTGCTCGCACAGGGGATCAGCCCCAGCATTTT. The rearrangement joins TRBV20-1 to TRBJ1-5; 7 bases align to TRBD1. The CDR3 consists of 12 residues. The germline V gene has CDR1 DFQATT and CDR2 SNEGSKA (reference sequence). The trim removed 5 bases at V and 5 bases at J, leaving 3 bases unmatched.

This clonotype was observed a few times. This sequence joins TRBV9 and TRBJ2-1; the D is unclear. The CDR3 extends over 13 amino acids. Per germline, CDR1 SGDLS and CDR2 YYNGEE. The ends were cut back, 3 bases at V and 8 bases at J, with 12 bases in the middle. Here the CDR3 reads CASSAGLGHEQFF. The CDR3 DNA sequence: TGTGCCAGCAGCGCCGGTTTGGGCCATGAGCAGTTCTTC.

V and J are TRBV4-2 and TRBJ2-7; possibly TRBD2 for D (5 bases). The CDR3 totals 16 residues. V dropped 0 bases and J dropped 1 base, with 13 bases sitting between them. Germline loops: CDR1 LGHNA, CDR2 YNFKEQ. The CDR3 spells CASSQDSAGRSYEQYF. The DNA of the CDR3 is TGTGCCAGCAGCCAAGATTCTGCGGGTCGTTCCTACGAGCAGTACTTC.

This clonotype has ten or more counts. This chain connects TRBV6-4 to TRBJ2-2; possibly TRBD1 for D (6 bases). Germline loops: CDR1 MRHNA, CDR2 SNTAGT. This CDR3 region has 14 residues. V dropped 3 bases and J dropped 3 bases, with 8 bases sitting between them. CDR3 sequence reads: CASSEKGDTGELFF. CDR3 DNA sequence: TGTGCCAGCAGTGAGAAGGGGGACACCGGGGAGCTGTTTTTT.

This clonotype has just a few counts. The chain has TRBV28 and TRBJ2-7; TRBD2 is a possible D gene (6 bases). CDR1 and CDR2 (germline): MDHEN, SYDVKM. The CDR3 runs to 14 residues. V was cut by 6 bases and J by 5 bases, with 17 bases left in between. The CDR3 nucleotides read TGTGCCAGCAGCCTCCCCGGGGGATCGAACGAGCAGTACTTC. Its protein is CASSLPGGSNEQYF.

This clonotype was detected only a few times. CDR3 sequence (DNA): TGTGCCAGCAGTTTAAACGGGGGAACCTATGGCTACACCTTC. Translated, it gives CASSLNGGTYGYTF. The chain carries TRBV27 and TRBJ1-2, with a weak D call TRBD1 (5 bases). CDR1 and CDR2 from the germline V gene are MNHEY and SMNVEV (reference sequence). The CDR3 loop spans 14 amino acids. V was clipped by 2 bases and J by 4 bases, with 11 bases between them.

This clonotype appeared a few times. V gene TRBV12-3 or TRBV12-4 combines with J gene TRBJ1-6; TRBD1 agrees at 7 bases. V was clipped by 6 bases and J by 10 bases; unmatched bases: 9. This CDR3 spans 14 amino acids. CDR3 protein: CASRPGTVESPLHF. The CDR3 nucleotides read TGTGCCAGCAGGCCCGGGACAGTGGAATCACCCCTCCACTTT.

In its sample, this clonotype was seen many times. The chain has TRBV28 and TRBJ2-3; 7 bases align to TRBD1. Germline V gene sequence: CDR1 MDHEN, CDR2 SYDVKM. This CDR3 spans 16 amino acids. The V and J ends lost 3 bases and 0 bases, in that order; junction bases with no gene match: 6. As DNA, the CDR3 is TGTGCCAGCAGTTTCAACCCGGGACAGAGCACAGATACGCAGTATTTT. Protein: CASSFNPGQSTDTQYF. The full variable domain, with the rest looked up from reference TRBV28 and TRBJ2-3, is DVKVTQSSRYLVKRTGEKVFLECVQDMDHENMFWYRQDPGLGLRLIYFSYDVKMKEKGDIPEGYSVSREKKERFSLILESASTNQTSMYLCASSFNPGQSTDTQYFGPGTRLTVL.

This clonotype came up a few times. The chain joins TRBV29-1 to TRBJ2-2, with no clear D. CDR3 length: 12 residues. Germline V gives CDR1 SQVTM, CDR2 ANQGSEA. The germline V and J ends were trimmed by 4 bases and 6 bases, with 9 bases remaining between them. CDR3 coding DNA: TGCAGCGTTGGTCTCTCGGCCGGGGAGCTGTTTTTT. It codes for CSVGLSAGELFF.

This clonotype was counted at least ten times. The chain recombines TRBV3-1 with TRBJ1-2, with D unresolved. CDR3 length: 16 residues. Trimming shortened V by 4 bases and J by 5 bases, and 20 bases separated the two germline ends. The germline CDR1 and CDR2 sequences are LGHDT and YNNKEL (reference sequence). CDR3 DNA sequence: TGTGCCAGCAGCCTATCTCCCCGGACGGCTAGTTATGGCTACACCTTC. As protein: CASSLSPRTASYGYTF.

The chain is built from TRBV5-5 and TRBJ1-4; D remains unclear. Germline assignment: CDR1 SGHKS and CDR2 YYEKEE (reference sequence). This CDR3 region has 16 residues. V lost 2 bases to trimming and J lost 0 bases, with 11 bases between them. The DNA for the CDR3 is TGTGCCAGCAGCTTTCAACCAGTTGCAACTAATGAAAAACTGTTTTTT. Its protein is CASSFQPVATNEKLFF.

This clonotype turned up a few times. The V call is TRBV4-2, the J call TRBJ2-2; TRBD2 matches 14 bases. J gave up 4 bases and V 3 bases, and 7 bases lay outside the gene matches. The germline V gene has CDR1 LGHNA and CDR2 YNFKEQ. The length of the CDR3 is 18 residues. CDR3 in amino acids: CASSHLTSGREGTGELFF. The CDR3 bases are TGTGCCAGCAGCCATTTGACTAGCGGGAGGGAGGGCACCGGGGAGCTGTTTTTT.

V gene TRBV3-1 combines with J gene TRBJ1-5, with 8 bases matching TRBD1. The V segment lost 1 base and the J segment 2 bases; nucleotides outside the gene matches: 13. Per germline, CDR1 LGHDT and CDR2 YNNKEL (reference sequence). The CDR3 is 19 amino acids. The CDR3 bases are TGTGCCAGCAGCCAAGGTCGGGCAGGGGGCCCCCTTGGCAATCAGCCCCAGCATTTT. Encoded protein: CASSQGRAGGPLGNQPQHF.

This clonotype was picked up many times. This chain links TRBV6-2 or TRBV6-3 with TRBJ2-7; D unresolved. The CDR3 is 15 residues long. CDR1 is MNHEY and CDR2 is SVGEGT in the germline V gene. Trimming cost V 0 bases and J 4 bases, with 13 bases left between them. The CDR3 region is CASSYSKAQLYEQYF. As DNA, the CDR3 is TGTGCCAGCAGTTACTCGAAAGCCCAGCTTTACGAGCAGTACTTC.

This chain uses TRBV20-1 with TRBJ2-5; possibly TRBD1 for D (6 bases). CDR3 size: 15 residues. Per germline, CDR1 DFQATT and CDR2 SNEGSKA (reference sequence). V lost 0 bases and J 4 bases, leaving 15 bases between the germline ends. The CDR3 DNA follows: TGCAGTGCTAGAGATCGCGGAGGACAGCCAGAGACCCAGTACTTC. This sequence encodes CSARDRGGQPETQYF.

This clonotype was recorded a few times. The genes are TRBV4-3 and TRBJ2-7, with D perhaps matching TRBD1 or TRBD2 (5 bases each). This CDR3 comprises 16 residues. Germline V gene sequence: CDR1 LGHNA, CDR2 YSLEER. Deletions cut 0 bases from V and 0 bases from J, with 12 bases between. In DNA form, the CDR3 reads TGCGCCAGCAGCCAAGACCCTGGGACCCACTCCTACGAGCAGTACTTC. It yields the protein CASSQDPGTHSYEQYF.

This clonotype has at least ten counts. V and J are TRBV27 and TRBJ1-1, with a tentative D call TRBD1 (6 bases). Germline lookup yields CDR1 MNHEY and CDR2 SMNVEV (reference sequence). The CDR3 has 13 residues. Deletions cut 4 bases from V and 3 bases from J, with 9 bases between. This CDR3 reads CASSWTEDTEAFF. CDR3 DNA: TGTGCCAGCAGTTGGACAGAAGACACTGAAGCTTTCTTT.

This clonotype showed up just a few times. The CDR3: CASSSPLDNLNNEQFF. The CDR3 DNA sequence: TGTGCCAGCAGTTCCCCATTGGACAACCTGAACAATGAGCAGTTCTTC. The J gene is TRBJ2-1, the V gene TRBV28, with D perhaps matching TRBD1 (5 bases). The CDR3 is 16 residues long. The V end was cut by 4 bases, the J end by 5 bases, with 18 bases between. Per the germline V gene, CDR1 is MDHEN and CDR2 is SYDVKM.

This clonotype was seen more than once but under ten times. The genes are TRBV28 and TRBJ2-7, with 9 bases aligning to TRBD2. The CDR3 length is 13 residues. Per germline, CDR1 MDHEN and CDR2 SYDVKM. V shed 3 bases and J 4 bases; nucleotides not matched to a gene: 1. CDR3 DNA: TGTGCCAGCAGTTTCCTAGCGGGGTACGAGCAGTACTTC. Its protein is CASSFLAGYEQYF.

V is TRBV9 and J is TRBJ2-7; D may match TRBD1 or TRBD2 (5 bases each). CDR3 length equals 16 residues. V was pared by 0 bases and J by 2 bases, with 15 bases between. Looked up from germline, CDR1 is SGDLS and CDR2 is YYNGEE. This CDR3 reads CASSVGPGRNTYEQYF. The CDR3 region has the DNA TGTGCCAGCAGCGTAGGACCGGGACGCAATACCTACGAGCAGTACTTC. The full variable domain, rest sourced from reference TRBV9 and TRBJ2-7, is DSGVTQTPKHLITATGQRVTLRCSPRSGDLSVYWYQQSLDQGLQFLIQYYNGEERAKGNILERFSAQQFPDLHSELNLSSLELGDSALYFCASSVGPGRNTYEQYFGPGTRLTVT.

This chain connects TRBV2 to TRBJ1-1, with unresolved D. The CDR3 contains 13 residues. Trimming took 8 bases from V and 1 from J, leaving 11 bases between them. Germline CDR1 and CDR2: SNHLY and FYNNEI. CDR3 sequence reads: CASLKFTNTEAFF. The CDR3 nucleotides are TGTGCCAGCCTTAAGTTTACGAACACTGAAGCTTTCTTT.

This clonotype showed up just a few times. The chain uses TRBV3-1 and TRBJ2-7; the D gene is possibly TRBD2 (5 bases). CDR3 length equals 14 residues. The germline CDR1 and CDR2 sequences are LGHDT and YNNKEL (reference sequence). Trimming pared 1 base from V and 0 bases from J, leaving 7 bases between. The CDR3 loop reads CASSQAGISYEQYF. The CDR3 DNA reads as TGTGCCAGCAGCCAAGCCGGGATCTCCTACGAGCAGTACTTC.

The CDR3 nucleotides read TGTGCCACCAGTGATCCGGGGGCCGGCCCATATATCACAGATACGCAGTATTTT. Translating gives CATSDPGAGPYITDTQYF. The chain has TRBV24-1 and TRBJ2-3; D possibly matches TRBD1 or TRBD2 (6 bases each). This CDR3 region has 18 residues. The germline gives CDR1 KGHDR, CDR2 SFDVKD. V shed 3 bases and J shed 2 bases, with 20 bases lying between them.

In this sample, this clonotype turned up a few times. The J gene is TRBJ1-5, the V gene TRBV7-3, with D hard to call. V lost 0 bases and J 9 bases, leaving 9 bases between the germline ends. In germline, CDR1 is SGHTA, CDR2 FQGTGA. The CDR3 is 13 residues long. CDR3 in amino acids: CASSLTESGPQHF. For the CDR3, the DNA is TGTGCCAGCAGCTTAACGGAGTCGGGGCCCCAGCATTTT.

This clonotype was recorded a few times. The J gene is TRBJ1-1, the V gene TRBV6-1; D perhaps matches TRBD1 (6 bases). This CDR3 is built from 15 residues. The V and J ends lost 2 bases and 5 bases respectively, with 15 bases between them. CDR1 MNHNS and CDR2 SASEGT come from the germline V gene. The DNA of the CDR3 is TGTGCCAGCAGTGAACCTGAAAGGGGACATACTGAAGCTTTCTTT. As protein: CASSEPERGHTEAFF.